This T cell receptor beta chain emerged from a study of cytomegalovirus exposure and HLA in healthy donors. About the research overall: Prior work identified some 120 million unique TCR beta sequences in around 170 million T cells. An early data release held approximately 80 million unique TCRs from HLA-typed donors. Researchers found that less than 90% of 398 genotyped donors fell within the Caucasian-associated ancestry cluster.

PCR involved 60 Vbeta and 13 Jbeta primers. Repertoires were generated with immunoSEQ multiplex PCR, while TCRdb's copy carries only in-frame clones and drops some. The table lists 100,000 or so clones, about 81% of them singletons. At the time of sampling, donors were nominally healthy, though unrecorded immune exposures were likely. The TCR originated in a man aged 40-49 years in good health and CMV-seronegative. Material: PBMCs.

The CDR3 bases are TGCGCCAGCAGCCCCGGGACAGGGGCTCAGCCCCAGCATTTT. Protein product: CASSPGTGAQPQHF. The chain combines TRBV5-1 with TRBJ1-5; 10 bases fit TRBD1. The germline V gene encodes CDR1 SGHRS and CDR2 YFSETQ. The length of the CDR3 is 14 residues. The J segment lost 6 bases and the V segment lost 4 bases, leaving 4 bases of the junction unmatched. Variable domain in full (rest from reference TRBV5-1 and TRBJ1-5): KAGVTQTPRYLIKTRGQQVTLSCSPISGHRSVSWYQQTPGQGLQFLFEYFSETQRNKGNFPGRFSGRQFSNSRSEMNVSTLELGDSALYLCASSPGTGAQPQHFGDGTRLSIL.